In its sample, the clone carrying this TCR beta chain was seen many times. There were TCR beta CDR3 regions amplified from RNA transcripts. With the HTBI primer set, the TCR CDR3 went through a first round of RT-PCR. Each CDR3 protein is one row after TCRdb ran MiXCR on the multiplex PCR reads. This sample has about 360,000 distinct CDR3 sequences; roughly 13% occur once, and the top ten carry 9.2%. The sample is drawn from a study of T cells in Graves' hyperthyroidism and ophthalmopathy. Study context: At initial diagnosis, before any treatment had begun, peripheral blood was obtained.

Stable disease denoted Graves' hyperthyroidism without ophthalmopathy progression within 18 months. Those with hyperthyroidism were 18 to 65 years old, newly diagnosed, and ill for under 2 months. The PBMCs had their origin in 7.5 to 10 ml of fresh peripheral blood. Trimming left V 2 bases short and J 4 bases short, with 12 bases between. The CDR3 spans 15 residues. Germline V lookup: CDR1 SGHRS, CDR2 YFSETQ. The sequencing input was blood. V is TRBV5-1 and J is TRBJ2-2; D is unclear. The sequence was obtained from a woman under 30 with Graves' hyperthyroidism. DNA of the CDR3: TGCGCCAGCAGCTTAGTAGGGTCGATCACCGGGGAGCTGTTTTTT. Translated: CASSLVGSITGELFF.